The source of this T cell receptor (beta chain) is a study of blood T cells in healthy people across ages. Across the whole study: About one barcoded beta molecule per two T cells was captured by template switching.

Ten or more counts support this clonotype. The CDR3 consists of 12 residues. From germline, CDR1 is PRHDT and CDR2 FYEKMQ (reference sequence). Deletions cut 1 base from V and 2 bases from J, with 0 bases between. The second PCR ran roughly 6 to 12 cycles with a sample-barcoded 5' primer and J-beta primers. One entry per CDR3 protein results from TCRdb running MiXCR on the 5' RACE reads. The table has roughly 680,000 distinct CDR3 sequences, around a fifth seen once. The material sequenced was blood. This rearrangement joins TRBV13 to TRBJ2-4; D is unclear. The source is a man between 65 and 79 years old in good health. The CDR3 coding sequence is TGTGCCAGCAGCTTAGCCAAAAACATTCAGTACTTC. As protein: CASSLAKNIQYF.